This T cell receptor beta chain came from a study of blood T cell repertoires in COVID-19. Authors' methods: By means of reference gene primer amplification, nucleated cell counts were estimated. This table comes from immunoSEQ multiplex PCR, and its TCRdb copy is limited to in-frame clones, with some not included. V, J and clone size were drawn from that table, and D and trimming were deduced from the DNA. This sample carries about 410,000 clones, just over 85% of them seen once, and the ten largest clones take 1.4%. The CDR3 loop spans 14 amino acids. Germline CDR1 is LGHNT and CDR2 is FRNRAP. Trimming cost V 4 bases and J 3 bases, with 12 bases left between them.

Sequenced: peripheral blood. This rearrangement joins TRBV12-5 to TRBJ1-1, with D hard to call. The TCR originated in a woman aged 25 to 39 with active or convalescent COVID-19. The CDR3 DNA reads TGTGCTAGTGGTTCCGGGGTCTCGGACACTGAAGCTTTCTTT. Translated, it gives CASGSGVSDTEAFF.